This T cell receptor (beta chain) was obtained from a study of blood T cell repertoires in COVID-19. In the study overall: The United States, Italy and Spain supplied acute and convalescent COVID-19 samples. PBMCs, B-cell-depleted T cells, or T cells provided the cDNA or gDNA that made up the material.

Assay: immunoSEQ multiplex PCR; the TCRdb copy retains only in-frame clones and omits some. The sample carries roughly 200,000 clones, more than 75% recorded once. CDR3 size: 14 residues. Germline V gene lookup returns CDR1 SEHNR and CDR2 FQNEAQ (reference sequence). With 7 bases removed from V and 5 bases from J, the gap between germline ends came to 14 bases. The material sequenced was peripheral blood. The J gene is TRBJ2-2, the V gene TRBV7-9; D perhaps matches TRBD1 (6 bases). This sequence originates from a man aged 35 to 55 with active or convalescent COVID-19. The CDR3 region is CASNPSGVTGELFF. CDR3 coding DNA: TGTGCCAGCAACCCCTCAGGGGTGACCGGGGAGCTGTTTTTT.